This T cell receptor beta chain came from a study of T-cell reconstitution after alpha-beta-depleted transplantation in children. Study results and caveats: From newly produced T cells came most of the T-cell counts and diversity one year after transplant.

Preparing the TCRbeta library involved the use of unique molecular identifiers. One entry per CDR3 protein, called by TCRdb with MiXCR from the PCR reads. The sample holds about 870,000 distinct CDR3 sequences, roughly 15% seen once. With respect to this clonotype: Its antigen remains unknown.

The CDR3 consists of 12 residues. The germline CDR1 and CDR2 sequences are DFQATT and SNEGSKA (reference sequence). The V gene lost 2 bases and the J gene lost 5 bases, with 9 bases spanning the gap. The sample was PBMCs, mostly from graft donor cells, taken 360 days after TCRalphabeta/CD19-depleted stem cell transplant. The TCR comes from a male patient aged 10 to 17 who had a stem cell transplant for acute lymphoblastic leukemia, so the T cells may come from the graft donor. This chain connects TRBV20-1 to TRBJ1-1; no reliable D call. CDR3 loop: CSARSGVTEAFF. For the CDR3, the DNA is TGCAGTGCTAGATCCGGGGTGACTGAAGCTTTCTTT.